This is a list of T cell receptor beta chains from one sample in a study of long-term antiretroviral therapy in people with HIV. Only in-frame clones appear in the TCRdb table, and some are missing; sequencing was by immunoSEQ multiplex PCR. The table shows about 20,000 clones, with approximately 90% occurring only once. This sample comprised unsorted PBMCs, obtained approximately 4.4 years before starting antiretroviral therapy. The receptors were gathered from a woman in her twenties or thirties with HIV. The CDR3 runs from the conserved cysteine through the conserved F or W. The order of the fields is clone size, J gene, D gene, V gene, CDR3 protein, CDR3 DNA. A D gene is named only where the DNA matches it firmly. Clone size is given for some rows only: seen once, a few or many times, or a class if the clone is expanded.

. | TRBJ2-1 | . | TRBV5-1 | CASSPGTNYNEQFF | TGCGCCAGCAGCCCTGGGACGAACTACAATGAGCAGTTCTTC
. | TRBJ1-6 | . | TRBV5-4 | CASSLDRTNSPLHF | TGTGCCAGCAGCTTGGACAGAACTAATTCACCCCTCCACTTT
. | TRBJ2-5 | TRBD1 | TRBV7-8 | CASSPEGAQKTQYF | TGTGCCAGCAGCCCTGAGGGGGCCCAAAAGACCCAGTACTTC
. | TRBJ2-5 | . | TRBV27 | CASSRQEKGETQYF | TGTGCCAGCAGTCGACAGGAGAAAGGGGAGACCCAGTACTTC
once | TRBJ2-7 | TRBD2 | TRBV7-9 | CASSPSSGGSYEQYF | TGTGCCAGCAGCCCCTCTAGCGGGGGGTCCTACGAGCAGTACTTC
. | TRBJ1-1 | TRBD1 | TRBV10-3 | CAISDRFAQPRGTEAFF | TGTGCCATCAGTGACAGATTTGCACAGCCCAGGGGGACTGAAGCTTTCTTT
. | TRBJ2-5 | TRBD2 | TRBV18 | CASSPRLAGTAETQYF | TGTGCCAGCTCACCACGACTAGCGGGGACCGCAGAGACCCAGTACTTC
once | TRBJ1-5 | . | TRBV6-5 | CASSYSYSNQPQHF | TGTGCCAGCAGTTACAGTTATAGCAATCAGCCCCAGCATTTT
. | TRBJ1-5 | . | TRBV6-5 | CASSRGGVRQPQHF | TGTGCCAGCAGCCGCGGCGGGGTTAGACAGCCCCAGCATTTT
. | TRBJ2-2 | TRBD1 | TRBV5-1 | CASSPRTGPTTGELFF | TGCGCCAGCAGCCCGCGGACAGGGCCAACGACCGGGGAGCTGTTTTTT
. | TRBJ1-6 | . | TRBV9 | CASSVGRGAGSPLHF | TGTGCCAGCAGCGTGGGCCGAGGGGCGGGTTCACCCCTCCACTTT
once | TRBJ1-3 | TRBD1 | TRBV7-9 | CASSFTGTAFSGNTIYF | TGTGCCAGCAGCTTTACCGGGACAGCCTTCTCTGGAAACACCATATATTTT
. | TRBJ1-6 | TRBD1 | TRBV9 | CASSVTGGQGSPLHF | TGTGCCAGCAGCGTTACAGGGGGCCAGGGTTCACCCCTCCACTTT
. | TRBJ2-5 | . | TRBV7-3 | CASSYQDQETQYF | TGTGCCAGCAGCTATCAAGACCAAGAGACCCAGTACTTC
. | TRBJ2-1 | TRBD1 | TRBV30 | CAWRLRGGRDNEQFF | TGTGCCTGGAGGCTTCGAGGGGGCCGGGACAATGAGCAGTTCTTC
. | TRBJ1-5 | TRBD1 | TRBV27 | CASSNDREGNQPQHF | TGTGCCAGCAGTAATGACAGGGAAGGCAATCAGCCCCAGCATTTT
. | TRBJ2-5 | TRBD2 | TRBV5-1 | CASSPVVAGGKETQYF | TGCGCCAGCAGCCCGGTGGTAGCGGGGGGCAAAGAGACCCAGTACTTC
. | TRBJ1-5 | TRBD1 | TRBV19 | CASSPTGGSNQPQHF | TGTGCCAGTAGTCCCACAGGGGGGAGCAATCAGCCCCAGCATTTT
. | TRBJ1-5 | TRBD1 | TRBV7-8 | CASSLQGAYGNQPQHF | TGTGCCAGCAGCCTACAGGGGGCGTATGGCAATCAGCCCCAGCATTTT
. | TRBJ1-1 | TRBD1 | TRBV7-9 | CASSFGGTVNTEAFF | TGTGCCAGCAGCTTCGGCGGGACAGTGAACACTGAAGCTTTCTTT
. | TRBJ1-1 | . | TRBV7-9 | CASSLTIGAEAFF | TGTGCCAGCAGCTTAACTATCGGGGCAGAAGCTTTCTTT
. | TRBJ1-2 | . | TRBV25-1 | CASSVNQGFGGYTF | TGTGCCAGCAGTGTAAATCAGGGGTTTGGTGGCTACACCTTC
. | TRBJ1-4 | TRBD1 | TRBV27 | CASRRQGTGEKLFF | TGTGCCAGCAGGAGACAGGGTACGGGTGAAAAACTGTTTTTT
. | TRBJ2-1 | . | TRBV30 | CAWLDTTYNEQFF | TGTGCCTGGCTCGACACTACGTACAATGAGCAGTTCTTC
. | TRBJ2-1 | TRBD2 | TRBV5-1 | CASSPTSGGAYEQFF | TGCGCCAGCAGCCCCACTAGCGGGGGGGCGTATGAGCAGTTCTTC
. | TRBJ2-1 | TRBD2 | TRBV14 | CASSQEGLVGNEQFF | TGTGCCAGCAGCCAAGAGGGACTAGTAGGAAATGAGCAGTTCTTC
. | TRBJ2-7 | . | TRBV18 | CASSPRQATSYEQYF | TGTGCCAGCTCACCAAGGCAGGCCACCTCCTACGAGCAGTACTTC
. | TRBJ2-5 | TRBD1 | TRBV6-5 | CASKPGQGVQETQYF | TGTGCCAGCAAACCGGGACAGGGAGTCCAAGAGACCCAGTACTTC
once | TRBJ1-1 | . | TRBV2 | CADRTHTEAFF | TGTGCCGACCGTACCCACACTGAAGCTTTCTTT
. | TRBJ2-5 | TRBD1 | TRBV7-8 | CASSTGGSQETQYF | TGTGCCAGCAGCACAGGGGGCAGCCAAGAGACCCAGTACTTC
. | TRBJ2-1 | . | TRBV5-4 | CASSLDGSSYNEQFF | TGTGCCAGCAGCTTGGACGGGAGCTCCTACAATGAGCAGTTCTTC
once | TRBJ2-3 | TRBD1 | TRBV4-1 | CASSPLGTGRSTDTQYF | TGCGCCAGCAGCCCGCTGGGGACAGGAAGAAGCACAGATACGCAGTATTTT
. | TRBJ1-2 | . | TRBV7-2 | CASSLGGVDYGYTF | TGTGCCAGCAGCTTGGGGGGTGTCGACTATGGCTACACCTTC
. | TRBJ1-5 | . | TRBV5-8 | CASSDRISNQPQHF | TGTGCCAGCAGCGACAGGATTAGCAATCAGCCCCAGCATTTT
. | TRBJ2-5 | TRBD2 | TRBV5-5 | CASSLVLAGEETQYF | TGTGCCAGCAGCTTGGTACTAGCGGGGGAAGAGACCCAGTACTTC
. | TRBJ1-2 | . | TRBV18 | CASSPPAVGYGYTF | TGTGCCAGCTCACCTCCAGCCGTGGGGTATGGCTACACCTTC
. | TRBJ1-2 | . | TRBV21-1 | CASSKSKNRGSHYGYTF | TGTGCCAGCAGCAAATCCAAGAACAGGGGTTCTCACTATGGCTACACCTTC
. | TRBJ2-1 | . | TRBV19 | CASSIDLGQSSYNEQFF | TGTGCCAGTAGTATAGATCTCGGACAGAGCTCCTACAATGAGCAGTTCTTC
. | TRBJ1-2 | TRBD1 | TRBV30 | CAWSQQGAEGYTF | TGTGCCTGGAGCCAACAGGGGGCGGAAGGCTACACCTTC
. | TRBJ2-1 | TRBD2 | TRBV5-1 | CASSLVSLAGPNNEQFF | TGCGCCAGCAGCTTGGTGAGTTTAGCGGGGCCGAACAATGAGCAGTTCTTC
. | TRBJ2-7 | . | TRBV5-1 | CASSLPATGSYEQYF | TGCGCCAGCAGCTTGCCGGCCACGGGCTCCTACGAGCAGTACTTC
once | TRBJ2-5 | . | TRBV7-2 | CASSVQETQYF | TGTGCCAGCAGCGTTCAAGAGACCCAGTACTTC
. | TRBJ1-1 | . | TRBV30 | CAWRGGQSEAFF | TGTGCCTGGAGAGGCGGACAGTCTGAAGCTTTCTTT
. | TRBJ2-3 | . | TRBV2 | CASSSGADTQYF | TGTGCCAGCAGTTCAGGGGCAGATACGCAGTATTTT
. | TRBJ2-2 | . | TRBV11-2 | CASSSDRHGELFF | TGTGCCAGCAGCAGCGACAGGCACGGGGAGCTGTTTTTT
. | TRBJ2-7 | . | TRBV5-6 | CASSPKGLFSYEQYF | TGTGCCAGCAGCCCCAAAGGCCTTTTCTCCTACGAGCAGTACTTC
. | TRBJ2-1 | TRBD2 | TRBV30 | CAWSPGGAGGNEQFF | TGTGCCTGGAGTCCCGGGGGGGCCGGTGGGAATGAGCAGTTCTTC
. | TRBJ2-7 | . | TRBV21-1 | CASSKAGRAYEQYF | TGTGCCAGCAGCAAAGCTGGCAGGGCCTACGAGCAGTACTTC
. | TRBJ1-2 | . | TRBV6-6 | CASSYSRRGANYGYTF | TGTGCCAGCAGTTACTCACGAAGGGGAGCTAACTATGGCTACACCTTC
. | TRBJ2-5 | . | TRBV5-4 | CASSSRVGAGETQYF | TGTGCCAGCTCGTCCCGGGTAGGGGCGGGAGAGACCCAGTACTTC
. | TRBJ2-3 | . | TRBV19 | CASSIRSYSTDTQYF | TGTGCCAGTAGTATACGCTCCTACAGCACAGATACGCAGTATTTT
. | TRBJ1-1 | TRBD1 | TRBV6-5 | CASKTGGLNTEAFF | TGTGCCAGTAAAACAGGGGGCTTGAACACTGAAGCTTTCTTT
. | TRBJ1-1 | . | TRBV9 | CASSVDGGSEAFF | TGTGCCAGCAGCGTAGATGGTGGATCTGAAGCTTTCTTT
. | TRBJ1-1 | TRBD1 | TRBV7-8 | CASSLQGAGTEAFF | TGTGCCAGCAGCCTACAGGGGGCGGGGACTGAAGCTTTCTTT
. | TRBJ2-1 | . | TRBV9 | CASSVRPDNNEQFF | TGTGCCAGCAGCGTAAGGCCCGATAACAATGAGCAGTTCTTC